This paragraph covers one T cell receptor (beta chain) sequence. This entry belongs to a study of blood T cell repertoires in COVID-19. About the research overall: The United States, Italy and Spain supplied acute and convalescent COVID-19 samples.

Per the germline V gene, CDR1 is MDHEN and CDR2 is SYDVKM. The CDR3 spans 16 residues. V shed 11 bases and J 5 bases; nucleotides not matched to a gene: 18. This table comes from immunoSEQ multiplex PCR, and its TCRdb copy is limited to in-frame clones, with some not included. Counted here are approximately 350,000 clones, roughly four fifths occurring once; the ten biggest clones make up about 4.9%. Sequenced: PBMCs or T cells enriched from blood (not recorded which). The TCR comes from a woman aged 50 to 65 who had recovered from COVID-19. The V call is TRBV28, the J call TRBJ2-1; TRBD2 matches at 7 bases. Here the CDR3 DNA reads TGTGCCTCCACCCCACCGCGGGAGAGGGTCAACAATGAGCAGTTCTTC. Protein: CASTPPRERVNNEQFF.